The next 3 T cell receptor beta chains were all read from a single sample in a study of coeliac disease. Using immunoSEQ multiplex PCR, the repertoire was profiled, and TCRdb retains in-frame clones only, with some absent. The table lists roughly 7,300 clones, around 60% of them singletons. Specimen: lamina propria lymphocytes from the gut. Receptors originate from a woman in her sixties or seventies with active celiac disease.

This clone came up once. The rearrangement joins TRBV20-1 to TRBJ2-5; D not resolved. The CDR3 sequence is 10 residues long. The germline CDR1 and CDR2 sequences are DFQATT and SNEGSKA (reference sequence). V lost 6 bases to trimming and J lost 5 bases, with 7 bases between them. The CDR3 sequence: CSARRETQYF. As DNA, the CDR3 is TGCAGTGCCCGTCGGGAGACCCAGTACTTC.

This chain uses TRBV18 with TRBJ2-2; D is undetermined. V lost 5 bases, J lost 3 bases, and 7 bases lay in between. This CDR3 has 13 amino acids. Germline lookup yields CDR1 KGHSH and CDR2 LQKENI. CDR3: CASSTLDTGELFF. The CDR3 region has the DNA TGTGCCAGCTCAACGTTAGACACCGGGGAGCTGTTTTTT.

This clone has just one count. The chain recombines TRBV7-9 with TRBJ2-2; no clear D. V was trimmed by 2 bases and J by 7 bases, leaving 5 bases between them. Looked up from germline, CDR1 is SEHNR and CDR2 is FQNEAQ (reference sequence). The CDR3 has 12 amino acids. The CDR3 DNA sequence: TGTGCCAGCAGCTTAATCTTCGGGGAGCTGTTTTTT. It yields the protein CASSLIFGELFF.